This T cell receptor (beta chain) was sequenced for a study of Tregs in tolerant kidney transplant recipients. Here immunoSEQ multiplex PCR was the method, and the copy in TCRdb shows in-frame clones only, minus some. The sample consists of some 21,000 clones, about 85% of them appearing once. Mixed chimerism was transient after nonmyeloablative marrow transplants from related graft donors. CDR1 MGHDK and CDR2 SYGVNS come from the germline V gene. Between the trimmed V and J ends, which lost 10 bases and 6 bases, there was a span of 21 bases. This CDR3 has 14 residues. Regarding this clone: The antigen remains unidentified.

The study's findings and limits: For some patients, primers changed over time, blocking nucleotide-level comparison.

This sequence was found in a human patient who received a combined kidney and bone marrow transplant. Some T cells may arise from the graft donor. The specimen comprised CD8+ T cells from blood (PBMCs), sampled 6 months after the transplant. The chain employs TRBV25-1 and TRBJ1-1, with D perhaps matching TRBD1 (6 bases). CDR3 residues: CATGHFGRGAEAFF. The CDR3 DNA is TGTGCCACCGGGCACTTCGGCAGGGGTGCTGAAGCTTTCTTT.